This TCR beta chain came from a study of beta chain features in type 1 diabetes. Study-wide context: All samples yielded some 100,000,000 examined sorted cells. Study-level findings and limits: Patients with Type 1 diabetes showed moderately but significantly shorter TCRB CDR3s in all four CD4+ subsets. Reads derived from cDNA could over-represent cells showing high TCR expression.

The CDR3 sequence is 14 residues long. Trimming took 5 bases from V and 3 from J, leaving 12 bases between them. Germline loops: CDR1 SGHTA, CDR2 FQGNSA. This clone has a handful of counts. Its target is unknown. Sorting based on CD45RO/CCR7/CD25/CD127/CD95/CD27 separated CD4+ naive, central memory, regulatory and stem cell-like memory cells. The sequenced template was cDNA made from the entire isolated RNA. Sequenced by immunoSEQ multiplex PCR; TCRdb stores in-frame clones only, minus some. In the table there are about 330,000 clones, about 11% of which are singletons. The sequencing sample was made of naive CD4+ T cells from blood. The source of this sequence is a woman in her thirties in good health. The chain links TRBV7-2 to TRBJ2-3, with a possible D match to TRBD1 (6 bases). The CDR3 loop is CASSPPTGTDTQYF. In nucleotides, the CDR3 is TGTGCCAGCAGCCCCCCGACAGGAACAGATACGCAGTATTTT.